This is a list of T cell receptor beta chains from one sample in a study of breast tumors, draining lymph nodes, adjacent tissues. TCRdb passed the multiplex PCR reads through MiXCR, listing each CDR3 protein once. This table has about 180,000 distinct CDR3 sequences, approximately 33% appearing once. The material sequenced was axillary lymph node tissue. Every receptor here comes from a female donor with breast cancer. Some clones in this sample may be carry-over from other donors' samples. Each CDR3 is given with its conserved first and last residue. D genes are given only for firm matches. Rows give clone size only sometimes, using once, few, many, or a class for an expanded clone.

size	D	J	V	CDR3	DNA
-	-	TRBJ1-1	TRBV15	CATSRGGQLLNTEAFF	TGTGCCACCAGCAGAGGAGGACAACTCCTGAACACTGAAGCTTTCTTT
-	-	TRBJ2-5	TRBV19	CASSIRAGLRGETQYF	TGTGCCAGTAGTATAAGGGCGGGCCTTAGAGGAGAGACCCAGTACTTC
many	TRBD1	TRBJ1-2	TRBV27	CASSLIGLGPADRVGGYTF	TGTGCCAGCAGTTTAATCGGGCTGGGCCCGGCCGACAGGGTCGGGGGCTACACCTTC
few	-	TRBJ2-1	TRBV19	CASSILGANSYNEQFF	TGTGCCAGTAGTATCCTTGGCGCGAACTCCTACAATGAGCAGTTCTTC
-	TRBD1	TRBJ1-3	TRBV4-2	CASSQRDSKYF	TGTGCCAGCAGCCAGAGGGACAGCAAATATTTT
once	-	TRBJ1-5	TRBV4-1	CASSQAPFAGGHDEQPQHF	TGCGCCAGCAGCCAGGCACCCTTCGCGGGAGGGCATGATGAGCAGCCCCAGCATTTT
-	-	TRBJ2-7	TRBV27	CASSLSRVYEQYF	TGTGCCAGCAGTTTATCGAGGGTCTACGAGCAGTACTTC
many	-	TRBJ2-7	TRBV11-2	CASSSVARPYEQYF	TGTGCCAGCAGCAGCGTCGCCAGACCCTACGAGCAGTACTTC
-	-	TRBJ1-4	TRBV7-8	CASSPREKLFF	TGTGCCAGCAGCCCACGGGAAAAACTGTTTTTT
-	-	TRBJ1-1	TRBV9	CASSATGTANAEAFF	TGTGCCAGCAGCGCTACCGGGACGGCCAACGCTGAAGCTTTCTTT
-	TRBD1	TRBJ1-4	TRBV2	CASSERGLTNEKLFF	TGTGCCAGCAGTGAAAGGGGGCTAACTAATGAAAAACTGTTTTTT
few	TRBD2	TRBJ2-5	TRBV11-2	CASSLRFTSGRYQETQYF	TGTGCCAGCAGCTTACGTTTTACTAGCGGGAGGTACCAAGAGACCCAGTACTTC
many	TRBD1	TRBJ2-1	TRBV5-4	CASRLGGQGSSLFF	TGTGCCAGCAGATTGGGCGGACAGGGATCGTCTCTGTTCTTC
many	-	TRBJ1-2	TRBV14	CASSQGPHTGGYTF	TGTGCCAGCAGCCAAGGGCCGCACACGGGTGGCTACACCTTC
-	-	TRBJ1-3	TRBV10-3	CAISEDLAGGTIYF	TGTGCCATCAGTGAGGACCTAGCGGGAGGTACCATATATTTT
many	TRBD1	TRBJ1-2	TRBV20-1	CSAREDTGQIYYGYTF	TGCAGTGCTAGAGAGGATACGGGACAGATATACTATGGCTACACCTTC
-	-	TRBJ1-4	TRBV7-3	CASRPGRGGAREKLFF	TGTGCCAGCAGGCCCGGACGCGGGGGGGCGCGTGAAAAACTGTTTTTT
few	-	TRBJ2-1	TRBV6-2/TRBV6-3	CASSLQTRGAEQFF	TGTGCCAGCAGTCTACAGACCCGGGGGGCTGAGCAGTTCTTC
many	TRBD2	TRBJ2-1	TRBV7-6	CASSLAQGGLAGDSEQFF	TGTGCCAGCAGCTTAGCACAGGGAGGACTAGCGGGAGACAGTGAGCAGTTCTTC
many	-	TRBJ2-5	TRBV18	CASSPSGTSRETQYF	TGTGCCAGCTCACCATCAGGGACGTCGAGAGAGACCCAGTACTTC
-	TRBD1	TRBJ2-1	TRBV6-6	CASSHSRRADRVNEQFF	TGTGCCAGCAGTCACTCGAGACGTGCAGACAGGGTTAATGAGCAGTTCTTC
many	-	TRBJ2-7	TRBV9	CASSATGSYEQYF	TGTGCCAGCAGCGCCACAGGGTCCTACGAGCAGTACTTC
many	TRBD2	TRBJ2-7	TRBV13	CASTRRELYEQYF	TGTGCCAGCACCCGGCGGGAGCTTTACGAGCAGTACTTC
-	TRBD2	TRBJ2-5	TRBV5-4	CASSNSGGPSGETQYF	TGTGCCAGCAGCAATAGCGGGGGCCCCAGCGGGGAGACCCAGTACTTC
many	TRBD1	TRBJ2-5	TRBV6-6	CASGGQGVETQYF	TGTGCCAGCGGGGGACAGGGGGTAGAGACCCAGTACTTC
-	-	TRBJ2-1	TRBV9	CASSVAPDSSYNEQFF	TGTGCCAGCAGCGTAGCTCCGGATAGCTCCTACAATGAGCAGTTCTTC
many	TRBD1	TRBJ2-3	TRBV14	CASSPAISRGTDTQYF	TGTGCCAGCAGCCCGGCCATATCCAGGGGGACAGATACGCAGTATTTT
-	-	TRBJ1-5	TRBV19	CASSIRAGRVNDQPQHF	TGTGCCAGTAGTATAAGGGCGGGCAGGGTCAACGATCAGCCCCAGCATTTT
many	TRBD2	TRBJ2-3	TRBV4-2	CASSQGYGSGGHRPSTDTQYF	TGTGCCAGCAGCCAAGGGTACGGTAGCGGGGGCCATAGACCTAGCACAGATACGCAGTATTTT
-	-	TRBJ1-2	TRBV24-1	CAQTGDYGYTF	TGTGCCCAGACCGGGGACTATGGCTACACTTTC
many	-	TRBJ2-7	TRBV20-1	CSARVGYEQYF	TGCAGTGCTAGAGTGGGCTACGAGCAGTACTTC
-	TRBD1	TRBJ1-6	TRBV5-1	CASSLGQGGSPLHF	TGCGCCAGCAGCTTGGGACAGGGGGGTTCCCCCCTCCACTTT
many	-	TRBJ2-3	TRBV7-9	CASSFRLSPDTQYF	TGTGCCAGCAGCTTTCGCCTCTCTCCAGATACGCAGTATTTT
few	TRBD1	TRBJ1-3	TRBV6-1	CASISGTGGGWNTIYF	TGTGCCAGCATTTCCGGGACAGGTGGGGGATGGAACACCATATATTTT
-	-	TRBJ2-5	TRBV29-1	CSVETGQGALGHETQYF	TGCAGCGTTGAAACCGGCCAGGGAGCTCTGGGGCATGAGACCCAGTACTTC
many	-	TRBJ2-3	TRBV24-1	CATSATGIGTDTQYF	TGTGCCACCAGTGCAACGGGGATAGGCACAGATACGCAGTATTTT
many	TRBD2	TRBJ2-1	TRBV20-1	CSARVREAYNEQFF	TGCAGTGCTAGAGTACGGGAGGCCTACAATGAGCAGTTCTTC
-	-	TRBJ1-6	TRBV2	CASRDPRGRWNSPLHF	TGTGCCAGCCGAGACCCCCGCGGGAGATGGAATTCACCCCTCCACTTT
many	TRBD1	TRBJ2-3	TRBV4-3	CASSQEGQGVTDTQYF	TGCGCCAGCAGCCAAGAGGGACAGGGGGTAACAGATACGCAGTATTTT
many	TRBD1	TRBJ2-7	TRBV7-3	CASSSQPTGTYEQYF	TGTGCCAGCAGCTCCCAGCCGACAGGGACGTACGAGCAGTACTTC
many	TRBD1	TRBJ2-3	TRBV9	CASSADRGNTQYF	TGTGCCAGCAGCGCAGACAGGGGAAATACGCAGTATTTT
many	-	TRBJ2-7	TRBV11-2	CASSDLTVGEQYF	TGTGCCAGCAGCGACCTTACGGTCGGGGAGCAGTACTTC
-	-	TRBJ1-1	TRBV29-1	CSVAGRMNTEAFF	TGCAGCGTTGCTGGCCGAATGAACACTGAAGCTTTCTTT
many	TRBD2	TRBJ2-7	TRBV12-3/TRBV12-4	CASRSTAGGYEQYF	TGTGCCAGCAGAAGCACGGCGGGGGGGTACGAGCAGTACTTC
many	TRBD1	TRBJ1-2	TRBV5-8	CASSLGRDRIGGYTF	TGTGCCAGCAGCTTGGGCCGGGACAGGATCGGTGGCTACACCTTC
many	-	TRBJ1-2	TRBV12-3/TRBV12-4	CASSLGMGIRHTF	TGTGCCAGCAGTTTGGGGATGGGGATACGACACACCTTC
many	TRBD2	TRBJ2-3	TRBV12-3/TRBV12-4	CASSHHQRLAASTDTQYF	TGTGCCAGCAGTCACCACCAAAGACTAGCGGCTAGCACAGATACGCAGTATTTT
-	-	TRBJ2-3	TRBV10-3	CAISDRSGDEQYF	TGTGCCATCAGTGACAGGTCCGGGGATGAGCAGTATTTT
many	TRBD2	TRBJ2-5	TRBV7-2	CASTRQERGGETQYF	TGTGCCAGCACCCGCCAGGAGCGGGGGGGTGAGACCCAGTACTTC
-	-	TRBJ2-7	TRBV28	CAAEGGREQYF	TGTGCCGCAGAGGGGGGGCGAGAGCAGTACTTC
many	-	TRBJ1-2	TRBV9	CASSPDGPYGYTF	TGTGCCAGCAGCCCGGACGGACCTTATGGCTACACCTTC
-	-	TRBJ2-1	TRBV5-8	CASSLDRENTGEQFF	TGTGCCAGCAGCTTGGACAGGGAAAACACCGGGGAGCAGTTCTTC
few	-	TRBJ2-1	TRBV6-2/TRBV6-3	CASRGFSSYNEQFF	TGTGCCAGCAGGGGGTTCAGCTCCTACAATGAGCAGTTCTTC
many	TRBD1	TRBJ1-2	TRBV10-3	CAISELTGGANYGYTF	TGTGCCATCAGTGAGTTGACAGGGGGAGCTAACTATGGCTACACCTTC
few	TRBD2	TRBJ2-7	TRBV6-5	CASTPGGVSYEQYF	TGTGCCAGCACCCCGGGGGGGGTTTCCTACGAGCAGTACTTC
many	-	TRBJ2-1	TRBV20-1	CSAHITQGAKLF	TGCAGTGCTCACATAACACAGGGAGCTAAACTCTTC
many	-	TRBJ1-2	TRBV13	CASSPGRSGYTF	TGTGCCAGCAGCCCGGGACGTTCGGGCTACACCTTC
-	-	TRBJ2-5	TRBV2	CASKPNTGETQYF	TGTGCCAGCAAGCCGAACACCGGGGAGACCCAGTACTTC
-	TRBD1	TRBJ1-2	TRBV27	CASSPGQGGNYGYTF	TGTGCCAGCAGTCCAGGACAGGGAGGTAACTATGGCTACACCTTC
many	-	TRBJ1-2	TRBV12-3/TRBV12-4	CASSWKGEGYGYTF	TGTGCCAGCAGCTGGAAGGGGGAGGGGTATGGCTACACCTTC